The T cell receptor beta chain under discussion was sequenced for a study of breast tumors, draining lymph nodes, adjacent tissues. Study results and caveats: Compared with lymph nodes, tumors were less diverse; compared with nontumor tissue, more. Tumor T cell lymph node origin was a supported hypothesis, not proven. Data fit most tumor T cells coming from lymph node, expanding in tumor. Luminal-like breast cancer showed significantly higher tumor–nontumor repertoire similarity than basal-like.

This clonotype was found many times. As yet, its antigen is unknown. Samples came from axillary lymph nodes draining the breast cancer. The V gene lost 7 bases and the J gene lost 8 bases, with 20 bases spanning the gap. Germline V gene lookup returns CDR1 MNHEY and CDR2 SVGAGI. There are 14 residues in the CDR3. TCRdb re-analysed the multiplex PCR reads in MiXCR, keeping a single row per CDR3 protein. Of about 140,000 distinct CDR3 sequences listed, 20% to 25% were seen once; the top ten hold roughly 2.7%. This receptor was obtained from a female donor with breast cancer. Some clones in this sample may be carry-over from other donors' samples. Sequencing was carried out using axillary lymph node tissue. The J gene is TRBJ1-2, the V gene TRBV6-5; D might be TRBD1 (6 bases). The CDR3 bases are TGTGCCAGCACCCCTTCGGGGGGGGCAAGAGGCTACACCTTC. Translation gives CASTPSGGARGYTF.